This is a list of T cell receptor beta chains from one sample in a study of cytomegalovirus exposure and HLA in healthy donors. Measured with immunoSEQ multiplex PCR; TCRdb has only the in-frame clones, and not every one. The table has 150,000 to 200,000 clones, roughly 79% seen once. Sequencing was done on a sample of PBMCs. These receptors were taken from a woman aged 45-60 years in good health and CMV-seropositive. Both conserved end residues are part of each CDR3. A D gene is named only where the DNA matches it firmly. Some rows have no size entry. The others give once, few or many, or a class for an expanded clone.

>TRBJ2-5|TRBV5-6|NA|NA
TGTGCCAGCAGCTTTAGAAGTGGGGGCCGAGAGACCCAGTACTTC
CASSFRSGGRETQYF
>TRBJ2-1|TRBV9|NA|few
TGTGCCAGCAGCGTAGCCGGGGTGGAGGACAATGAGCAGTTCTTC
CASSVAGVEDNEQFF
>TRBJ2-5|TRBV29-1|TRBD2|NA
TGCAGCATCGAAGGGACTAGCGGGCTCCAAGAGACCCAGTACTTC
CSIEGTSGLQETQYF
>TRBJ2-1|TRBV2|NA|NA
TGTGCCAGCAGTGTTCGGCCCGAGCGGAGACCCACCTACAATGAGCAGTTCTTC
CASSVRPERRPTYNEQFF
>TRBJ2-7|TRBV5-1|NA|NA
TGCGCCAGCAGCCCAGACAGCACCTACGAGCAGTACTTC
CASSPDSTYEQYF
>TRBJ2-3|TRBV15|NA|NA
TGTGCCACCAGCAGAGATTTGTTTCGCGGGGGCATTACAGATACGCAGTATTTT
CATSRDLFRGGITDTQYF
>TRBJ2-1|TRBV18|TRBD2|few
TGTGCCAGCTCGACTAGCGGGAGAGGTGGAACCTACAATGAGCAGTTCTTC
CASSTSGRGGTYNEQFF
>TRBJ1-6|TRBV6-6|NA|few
TGTGCCAGCAGTAGTACAGGGTTTAATTCACCCCTCCACTTT
CASSSTGFNSPLHF
>TRBJ1-5|TRBV7-8|TRBD1|NA
TGTGCCAGCAGCTCCGGGACAGGAGGAATTCGGCCCCAGCATTTT
CASSSGTGGIRPQHF
>TRBJ1-1|TRBV7-9|NA|NA
TGTGCCAGCAGCGCCTCAGGGGTTGGGGCGAAAAGAGGGACTGAAGCTTTCTTT
CASSASGVGAKRGTEAFF
>TRBJ1-4|TRBV4-1|NA|few
TGCGCCAGCAGACCCCCCGTGGGGAGGCAGGGTGGTGAAAAACTGTTTTTT
CASRPPVGRQGGEKLFF
>TRBJ1-4|TRBV25-1|TRBD1|NA
TGTGCCAGCAGGAAAAACAGGGGCGATGAAAAACTGTTTTTT
CASRKNRGDEKLFF
>TRBJ1-4|TRBV11-1|NA|NA
TGTGCCAGCAGCTTAGCCGGTGAAAAACTGTTTTTT
CASSLAGEKLFF
>TRBJ2-7|TRBV6-5|NA|NA
TGTGCCACCCACAGTGGGGGGAAGATCTACGAGCAGTACTTC
CATHSGGKIYEQYF
>TRBJ1-2|TRBV19|TRBD1|NA
TGTGCCAGTAGTGTGGACAGGAACTATGGCTACACCTTC
CASSVDRNYGYTF
>TRBJ2-5|TRBV28|TRBD1|NA
TGTGCCAGCAGTTCCCGACAGGGTCGGTACCAAGAGACCCAGTACTTC
CASSSRQGRYQETQYF
>TRBJ2-6|TRBV5-5|TRBD1|NA
TGTGCCAGCAGCTCGGGACAGAGGGGACCCTCTGGGGCCAACGTCCTGACTTTC
CASSSGQRGPSGANVLTF
>TRBJ2-3|TRBV18|TRBD2|NA
TGTGCCAGCTCACTAGAGCGGGAGGTGATCGATACGCAGTATTTT
CASSLEREVIDTQYF
>TRBJ2-1|TRBV29-1|TRBD1|NA
TGCAGCGCCCGCGGGACAGGGGCCCAAAATGAGCAGTTCTTC
CSARGTGAQNEQFF
>TRBJ2-5|TRBV18|NA|NA
TGTGCCAGCTCACCAAAGAGGGAGACCCAGTACTTC
CASSPKRETQYF
>TRBJ1-1|TRBV7-2|NA|NA
TGTGCCAGCAGCTTGGCCCGGAACACTGAAGCTTTCTTT
CASSLARNTEAFF
>TRBJ2-5|TRBV29-1|TRBD1|NA
TGCAGCGTGGAGGACAGGGGAGGAGAGACCCAGTACTTC
CSVEDRGGETQYF
>TRBJ2-7|TRBV21-1|NA|NA
TGTGCCAGCAGCAAATTGGGGCTCGAGCAGTACTTC
CASSKLGLEQYF
>TRBJ1-1|TRBV29-1|NA|NA
TGCAGCGTTGAAGACGCAGGAAAGAACACTGAAGCTTTCTTT
CSVEDAGKNTEAFF
>TRBJ2-5|TRBV5-1|TRBD1|few
TGCGCCAGCAGCCTCGGGACAGCACAAGAGACCCAGTACTTC
CASSLGTAQETQYF
>TRBJ2-5|TRBV5-6|TRBD2|NA
TGTGCCAGCAGCTTGGCCTTCGGCGGGAGCCCCTCCCAAGAGACCCAGTACTTC
CASSLAFGGSPSQETQYF
>TRBJ2-1|TRBV10-3|TRBD1|NA
TGTGCCATCAGTGGGACAGGTGATTTCTCCTACAATGAGCAGTTCTTC
CAISGTGDFSYNEQFF
>TRBJ2-7|TRBV6-1|NA|NA
TGTGCCAGCAGTGAACCGGGACTCCCGACCTACGAGCAGTACTTC
CASSEPGLPTYEQYF
>TRBJ1-2|TRBV5-1|NA|few
TGCGCCAGCAGCTTGGACTCACAGGGTGGCGGCTACACCTTC
CASSLDSQGGGYTF
>TRBJ2-7|TRBV19|TRBD2|NA
TGTGCCAGTAGTATAGCTGGGGGGGTCTACGAGCAGTACTTC
CASSIAGGVYEQYF
>TRBJ1-6|TRBV10-1|NA|NA
TGCGCCAGCAGGGGGGCCATCCCGAGTAGTTCACCCCTCCACTTT
CASRGAIPSSSPLHF
>TRBJ1-1|TRBV12-5|NA|NA
TGTGCTAGTGCCCTAGACTCCACCAAAGCTTTCTTT
CASALDSTKAFF
>TRBJ1-1|TRBV7-9|NA|few
TGTGCCAGCAGCTCACTTCTAAGGGGAATCACTGAAGCTTTCTTT
CASSSLLRGITEAFF
>TRBJ1-3|TRBV2|NA|NA
TGTGCCAGCAGTGGAGGGACATCTGGAAACACCATATATTTT
CASSGGTSGNTIYF
>TRBJ1-1|TRBV19|NA|NA
TGTGCCAGTAGTGAAGGTTTCGGGACTGAAGCTTTCTTT
CASSEGFGTEAFF
>TRBJ1-6|TRBV28|NA|NA
TGTGCCAGCAGTTCTCCGGGAGATAATTCACCCCTCCACTTT
CASSSPGDNSPLHF
>TRBJ1-1|TRBV5-6|TRBD1|few
TGTGCCAGCAGCTTCTTGGACAGGGTAAACACTGAAGCTTTCTTT
CASSFLDRVNTEAFF
>TRBJ2-3|TRBV4-1|NA|NA
TGCGCCAGCAGCCATCTGACAGTTAGCACAGATACGCAGTATTTT
CASSHLTVSTDTQYF
>TRBJ2-7|TRBV19|TRBD1|NA
TGTGCCAGATGGACAGGGTGGTACGAGCAGTACTTC
CARWTGWYEQYF
>TRBJ2-7|TRBV6-5|TRBD1|NA
TGTGCCAGCGGACAGGGGATTGGCTCCTACGAGCAGTACTTC
CASGQGIGSYEQYF
>TRBJ2-1|TRBV5-1|TRBD1|NA
TGCGCCAGCAGCTTGATAACAGGGGGGTACAATGAGCAGTTCTTC
CASSLITGGYNEQFF
>TRBJ1-6|TRBV19|TRBD1|NA
TGTGCCAGTAGCACGAGGGGGACAGGGAGTTCCAACGCCCTCCACTTT
CASSTRGTGSSNALHF
>TRBJ1-1|TRBV7-8|TRBD1|once
TGTGCCAGCAGCGCACAGGGGGTCTCCACTGAAGCTTTCTTT
CASSAQGVSTEAFF
>TRBJ1-4|TRBV7-9|NA|NA
TGTGCCAGCAGTCGCCCCGGGGCCCGGGGGGATGAAAAACTGTTTTTT
CASSRPGARGDEKLFF
>TRBJ1-1|TRBV29-1|NA|NA
TGCAGCGCCAAAGAACAGGGTGGCACTGAAGCTTTCTTT
CSAKEQGGTEAFF